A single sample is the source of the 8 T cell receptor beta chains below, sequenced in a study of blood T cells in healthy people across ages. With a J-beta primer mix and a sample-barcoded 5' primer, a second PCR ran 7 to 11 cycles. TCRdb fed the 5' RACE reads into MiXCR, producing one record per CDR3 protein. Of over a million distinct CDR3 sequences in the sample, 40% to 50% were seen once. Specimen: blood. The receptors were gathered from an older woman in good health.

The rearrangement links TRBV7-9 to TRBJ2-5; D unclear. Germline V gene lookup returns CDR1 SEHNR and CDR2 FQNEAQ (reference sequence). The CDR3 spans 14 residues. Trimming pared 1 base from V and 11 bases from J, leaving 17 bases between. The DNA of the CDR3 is TGTGCCAGCAGCTTAGGGGCCGTACAAAGCAAGCAGTACTTC. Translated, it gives CASSLGAVQSKQYF.

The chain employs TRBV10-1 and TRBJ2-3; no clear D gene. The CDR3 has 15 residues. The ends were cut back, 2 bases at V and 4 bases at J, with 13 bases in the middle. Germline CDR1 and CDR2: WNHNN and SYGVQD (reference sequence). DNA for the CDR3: TGCGCCAGCAGTGAGGACACCTTCGGGTCAGATACGCAGTATTTT. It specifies CASSEDTFGSDTQYF.

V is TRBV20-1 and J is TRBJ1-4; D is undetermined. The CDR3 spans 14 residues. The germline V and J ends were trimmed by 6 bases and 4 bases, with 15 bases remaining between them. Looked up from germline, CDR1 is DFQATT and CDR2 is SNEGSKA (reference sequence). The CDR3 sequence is CSANPDGLNEKLFF. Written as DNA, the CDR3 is TGCAGTGCCAACCCGGACGGTCTTAATGAAAAACTGTTTTTT.

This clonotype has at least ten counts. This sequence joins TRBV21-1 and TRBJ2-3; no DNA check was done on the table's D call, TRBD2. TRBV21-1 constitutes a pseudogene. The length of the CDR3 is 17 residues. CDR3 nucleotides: TGTGCCAGCAGCCCTCGAGGCACTAGCGGGACCTCAGATACGCAGTATTTT. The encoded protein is CASSPRGTSGTSDTQYF.

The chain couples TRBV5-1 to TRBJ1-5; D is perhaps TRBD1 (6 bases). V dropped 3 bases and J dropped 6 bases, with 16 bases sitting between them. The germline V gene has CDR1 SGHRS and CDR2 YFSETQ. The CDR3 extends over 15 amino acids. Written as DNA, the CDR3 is TGCGCCAGCAGCTCCGGTGGGGGGGCGGGTCAGCCCCAGCATTTT. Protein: CASSSGGGAGQPQHF.

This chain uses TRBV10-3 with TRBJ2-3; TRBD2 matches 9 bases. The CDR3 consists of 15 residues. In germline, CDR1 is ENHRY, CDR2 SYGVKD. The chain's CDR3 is CTTKGAAGGSDTQYF. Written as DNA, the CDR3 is TGTACCACCAAGGGGGCGGCGGGAGGGTCAGATACGCAGTATTTT.

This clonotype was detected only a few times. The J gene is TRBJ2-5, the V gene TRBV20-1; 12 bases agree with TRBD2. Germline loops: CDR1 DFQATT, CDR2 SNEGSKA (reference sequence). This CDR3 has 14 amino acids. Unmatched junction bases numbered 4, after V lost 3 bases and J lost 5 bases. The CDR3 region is CSARTSGSWETQYF. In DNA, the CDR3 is TGCAGTGCTAGGACTAGCGGGAGTTGGGAGACCCAGTACTTC.

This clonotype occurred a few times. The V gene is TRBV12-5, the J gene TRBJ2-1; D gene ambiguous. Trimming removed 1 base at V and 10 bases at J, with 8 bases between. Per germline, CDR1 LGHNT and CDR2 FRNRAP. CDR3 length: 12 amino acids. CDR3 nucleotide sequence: TGTGCTAGTGGTTTGGACTATAGCGAGCAGTTCTTC. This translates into CASGLDYSEQFF.